One sample yielded the 22 T cell receptor beta chains listed below, sequenced in a study of cytotoxic CD8 clonotypes in ibrutinib-treated CLL. Data came from immunoSEQ multiplex PCR; TCRdb stores just in-frame clones and leaves some out. The sample includes 100,000 or so clones, 58% of them seen just once. Here the sequenced sample was PBMCs, taken after 24 months of ibrutinib treatment. Every receptor here comes from a human donor with chronic lymphocytic leukemia.

This clone was seen more than once but under ten times. The V and J genes are TRBV27 and TRBJ2-7; D call uncertain. The V end was cut by 0 bases, the J end by 3 bases, with 6 bases between. There are 13 residues in the CDR3. In germline, CDR1 is MNHEY, CDR2 SMNVEV (reference sequence). The CDR3 here is CASSLSSDYEQYF. CDR3 DNA sequence: TGTGCCAGCAGTTTATCATCCGACTACGAGCAGTACTTC.

Here the CDR3 reads CAWSLGFQETQYF. CDR3 coding DNA: TGTGCCTGGAGTTTGGGATTCCAAGAGACCCAGTACTTC. The chain links TRBV30 to TRBJ2-5; D gene ambiguous. This CDR3 is built from 13 residues. CDR1 GTSNPN and CDR2 SVGIG come from the germline V gene (reference sequence). V lost 2 bases and J 1 base, leaving 8 bases between the germline ends. The complete variable domain, with remaining parts taken from reference TRBV30 and TRBJ2-5, reads SQTIHQWPATLVQPVGSPLSLECTVEGTSNPNLYWYRQAAGRGLQLLFYSVGIGQISSEVPQNLSASRPQDRQFILSSKKLLLSDSGFYLCAWSLGFQETQYFGPGTRLLVL.

This sequence joins TRBV27 and TRBJ2-5; possible D gene TRBD1, 6 bases. Germline V gives CDR1 MNHEY, CDR2 SMNVEV (reference sequence). Trimming removed 2 bases from V and 0 bases from J, with 13 bases in between. The CDR3 consists of 16 residues. The CDR3 reads CASSLRGTGYQETQYF. CDR3 bases: TGTGCCAGCAGTTTAAGGGGTACAGGGTACCAAGAGACCCAGTACTTC.

This chain connects TRBV5-1 to TRBJ2-7, with D unclear. Germline loops: CDR1 SGHRS, CDR2 YFSETQ. V lost 5 bases, J lost 3 bases, and 12 bases lay in between. The CDR3 is 13 residues long. The CDR3 loop reads CASRVVGDYEQYF. In nucleotides, the CDR3 is TGCGCCAGCAGGGTGGTGGGCGACTACGAGCAGTACTTC. Variable domain in full (rest from reference TRBV5-1 and TRBJ2-7): KAGVTQTPRYLIKTRGQQVTLSCSPISGHRSVSWYQQTPGQGLQFLFEYFSETQRNKGNFPGRFSGRQFSNSRSEMNVSTLELGDSALYLCASRVVGDYEQYFGPGTRLTVT.

The chain combines TRBV23-1 with TRBJ1-2; maybe TRBD1 (5 bases). TRBV23-1 is flagged as an ORF with uncertain function. V gave up 8 bases and J gave up 5 bases, with 15 bases separating them. This CDR3 is built from 13 residues. The CDR3 sequence: CASLQGRNYGYTF. The CDR3 region has the DNA TGCGCCAGCCTTCAGGGACGGAATTATGGCTACACCTTC.

This chain connects TRBV6-6 to TRBJ1-5, with a weak D call TRBD1 (6 bases). V was clipped by 8 bases and J by 2 bases, with 13 bases between them. Germline lookup yields CDR1 MNHNY and CDR2 SVGAGI (reference sequence). CDR3 length: 14 residues. The CDR3 reads CASGGGLGNQPQHF. The CDR3 DNA sequence: TGTGCCAGCGGGGGGGGGCTGGGCAATCAGCCCCAGCATTTT.

There are a few counts of this clone. The chain is built from TRBV29-1 and TRBJ2-2; maybe TRBD1 (6 bases). Germline V gene lookup returns CDR1 SQVTM and CDR2 ANQGSEA. Trimming shortened V by 6 bases and J by 4 bases, and 18 bases separated the two germline ends. The CDR3 runs 15 residues. CDR3 nucleotide sequence: TGCAGCGTCACGTACAGGGACCGGGGCACCGGGGAGCTGTTTTTT. This sequence encodes CSVTYRDRGTGELFF.

The chain joins TRBV5-1 to TRBJ2-1; D is ambiguous. CDR1 and CDR2 from the germline V gene are SGHRS and YFSETQ. The V and J ends lost 4 bases and 12 bases respectively, with 23 bases between them. CDR3 length: 15 residues. DNA for the CDR3: TGCGCCAGCAGCCTAAACGACGGGCCTCTCTTAGTGCAGTTCTTC. This encodes CASSLNDGPLLVQFF. Using reference TRBV5-1 and TRBJ2-1 for the parts outside the CDR3, the full variable domain is KAGVTQTPRYLIKTRGQQVTLSCSPISGHRSVSWYQQTPGQGLQFLFEYFSETQRNKGNFPGRFSGRQFSNSRSEMNVSTLELGDSALYLCASSLNDGPLLVQFFGPGTRLTVL.

The chain carries TRBV11-3 and TRBJ2-1; D unclear. CDR1 SGHNT and CDR2 YENEEA come from the germline V gene. This CDR3 comprises 11 residues. V gave up 5 bases and J gave up 5 bases, with 4 bases separating them. CDR3 in DNA: TGTGCCAGCAGCGAGAACAATGAGCAGTTCTTC. This sequence encodes CASSENNEQFF.

This clone occurred a few times. The V and J genes are TRBV13 and TRBJ1-5; D unresolved. The V gene lost 2 bases and the J gene lost 5 bases, with 4 bases spanning the gap. Germline V gene data show CDR1 as PRHDT and CDR2 as FYEKMQ (reference sequence). The length of the CDR3 is 12 residues. In DNA form, the CDR3 reads TGTGCCAGCAGCTTAAGGGATCAGCCCCAGCATTTT. This encodes CASSLRDQPQHF.

This clone was counted between two and nine times. This sequence joins TRBV18 and TRBJ1-1; no reliable D call. CDR3 length: 15 amino acids. Germline CDR1 KGHSH, CDR2 LQKENI. Trimming cost V 1 base and J 1 base, with 10 bases left between them. The CDR3 here is CASSPRREGNTEAFF. The CDR3 DNA follows: TGTGCCAGCTCACCACGAAGGGAGGGGAACACTGAAGCTTTCTTT.

The chain recombines TRBV5-1 with TRBJ1-2; the D is unclear. The length of the CDR3 is 13 residues. Germline V lookup: CDR1 SGHRS, CDR2 YFSETQ. V gave up 3 bases and J gave up 6 bases, with 12 bases separating them. Here the CDR3 DNA reads TGCGCCAGCAGCTACACAAAGGGCGATGGCTACACCTTC. Its protein product is CASSYTKGDGYTF.

This clone was seen a handful of times. CDR3 protein: CASSPRSGGQDTQYF. In DNA, the CDR3 is TGTGCCAGCAGCCCCCGTTCGGGGGGGCAAGATACGCAGTATTTT. This sequence joins TRBV9 and TRBJ2-3; 8 bases match TRBD2. Per the germline V gene, CDR1 is SGDLS and CDR2 is YYNGEE. J gave up 5 bases and V 4 bases, and 9 bases lay outside the gene matches. CDR3 size: 15 residues.

In this sample, this clone turned up a few times. The chain recombines TRBV5-8 with TRBJ2-7; 7 bases align to TRBD2. The V and J ends lost 4 bases and 4 bases, in that order; junction bases with no gene match: 11. In germline, CDR1 is SGHTS, CDR2 YDEGEE. This CDR3 is 15 amino acids long. The CDR3 sequence is CASSRSGTMRYEQYF. The CDR3 DNA reads as TGTGCCAGCAGCAGATCCGGGACTATGAGATACGAGCAGTACTTC.

Points on this clone: The CDR3 end shows no conserved phenylalanine or tryptophan, and so a read error is likely. The DNA is omitted, as the CDR3 cannot be located on it reliably, and the CDR3 follows TCRdb's listing. This rearrangement joins TRBV7-4 to TRBJ1-1. The CDR3 contains 10 residues when both ends are counted. Germline loops: CDR1 SGHVT, CDR2 SQSDAQ. The CDR3 loop is CASSLRGLDY.

The CDR3 DNA sequence: TGTGCCTGGAGTGTAGCGGGGGTCTCCTACAATGAGCAGTTCTTC. Its translation: CAWSVAGVSYNEQFF. The rearrangement joins TRBV30 to TRBJ2-1; 8 positions match TRBD2. The germline CDR1 and CDR2 sequences are GTSNPN and SVGIG (reference sequence). The CDR3 is 15 amino acids. After removal of 0 bases from V and 0 bases from J, the junction contained 1 base not matched to a gene.

The rearrangement links TRBV19 to TRBJ2-2, with unresolved D. Deletions cut 3 bases from V and 6 bases from J, with 8 bases between. Germline V lookup: CDR1 LNHDA, CDR2 SQIVND (reference sequence). The length of the CDR3 is 13 residues. The DNA for the CDR3 is TGTGCCAGTAGTATGGGGTCAGCCGGGGAGCTGTTTTTT. It specifies CASSMGSAGELFF.

The rearrangement uses TRBV7-2 and TRBJ2-3; 8 nucleotides line up with TRBD2. Trimming removed 5 bases from V and 5 bases from J; junction bases left unmatched: 12. Germline CDR1 is SGHTA and CDR2 is FQGNSA. The CDR3 contains 16 residues. The CDR3 DNA follows: TGTGCCAGCAGCCCGAACCGGGGGGGCCAAGGAGATACGCAGTATTTT. It encodes CASSPNRGGQGDTQYF.

As to this clone: This may arise from a read error, as a much more abundant clone is one base away. The chain uses TRBV2 and TRBJ1-1; D remains unclear. The CDR3 contains 13 residues. The germline V gene has CDR1 SNHLY and CDR2 FYNNEI. Trimming shortened V by 7 bases and J by 1 base, and 10 bases separated the two germline ends. CDR3 in DNA: TGTGCCAGCACCTTGTGGGGGAACACTGAAGCTTTCTTT. Translating gives CASTLWGNTEAFF. Full variable domain (outside the CDR3, taken from reference TRBV2 and TRBJ1-1): EPEVTQTPSHQVTQMGQEVILRCVPISNHLYFYWYRQILGQKVEFLVSFYNNEISEKSEIFDDQFSVERPDGSNFTLKIRSTKLEDSAMYFCASTLWGNTEAFFGQGTRLTVV.

This clone was counted once. The V gene is TRBV5-6, the J gene TRBJ1-2, with 7 nucleotides matching TRBD1. The trim removed 0 bases at V and 3 bases at J, leaving 11 bases unmatched. Germline assignment: CDR1 SGHDT and CDR2 YYEEEE. The CDR3 contains 17 residues. DNA for the CDR3: TGTGCCAGCAGCTTGGCCGATAAAGGGGGCCGGGACTATGGCTACACCTTC. Amino acids: CASSLADKGGRDYGYTF.

The chain joins TRBV5-6 to TRBJ1-1; 7 bases match TRBD1. From germline, CDR1 is SGHDT and CDR2 YYEEEE. J was trimmed by 0 bases and V by 4 bases; bases with no gene match: 12. This CDR3 spans 17 amino acids. The CDR3 region is CASSQYRGTPMNTEAFF. CDR3 coding DNA: TGTGCCAGCAGCCAATACAGGGGCACCCCTATGAACACTGAAGCTTTCTTT.

This clone was detected only a few times. The CDR3 bases are TGTGCCAGCTCCACTACAGGGGCCTCCTACAATGAGCAGTTCTTC. This codes for CASSTTGASYNEQFF. The rearrangement uses TRBV9 and TRBJ2-1; TRBD1 matches 7 bases. The junction had 7 bases not matched to a gene; V was cut back by 7 bases and J by 0 bases. The V gene's germline CDR1 is SGDLS and CDR2 YYNGEE. The CDR3 totals 15 residues.